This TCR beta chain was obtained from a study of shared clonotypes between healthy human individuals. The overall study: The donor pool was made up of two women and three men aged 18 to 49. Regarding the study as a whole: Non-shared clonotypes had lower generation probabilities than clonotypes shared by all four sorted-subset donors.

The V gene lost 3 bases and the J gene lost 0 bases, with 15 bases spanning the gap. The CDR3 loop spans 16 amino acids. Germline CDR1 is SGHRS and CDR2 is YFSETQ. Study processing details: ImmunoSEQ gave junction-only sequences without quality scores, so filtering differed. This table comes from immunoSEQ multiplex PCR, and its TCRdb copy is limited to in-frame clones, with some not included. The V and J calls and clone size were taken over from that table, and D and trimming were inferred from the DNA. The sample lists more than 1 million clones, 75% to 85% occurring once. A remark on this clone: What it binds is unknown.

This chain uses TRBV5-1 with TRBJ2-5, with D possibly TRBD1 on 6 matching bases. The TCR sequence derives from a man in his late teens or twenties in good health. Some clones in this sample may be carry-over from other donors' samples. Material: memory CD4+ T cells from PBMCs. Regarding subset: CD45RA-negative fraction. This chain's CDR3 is CASSYIQGPHQETQYF. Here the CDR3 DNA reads TGCGCCAGCAGCTACATACAGGGCCCCCACCAAGAGACCCAGTACTTC.